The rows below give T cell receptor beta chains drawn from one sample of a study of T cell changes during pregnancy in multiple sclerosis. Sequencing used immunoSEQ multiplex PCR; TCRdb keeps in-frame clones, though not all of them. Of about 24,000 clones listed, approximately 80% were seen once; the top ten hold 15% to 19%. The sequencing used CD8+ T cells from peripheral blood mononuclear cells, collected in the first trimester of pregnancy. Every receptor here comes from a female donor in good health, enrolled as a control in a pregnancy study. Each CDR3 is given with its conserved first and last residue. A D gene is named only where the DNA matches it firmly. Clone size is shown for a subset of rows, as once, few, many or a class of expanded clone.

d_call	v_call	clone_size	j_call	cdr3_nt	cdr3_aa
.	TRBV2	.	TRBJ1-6	TGTGCCAGCAGTGGCGAGGATTCCTATAATTCACCCCTCCACTTT	CASSGEDSYNSPLHF
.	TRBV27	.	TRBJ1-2	TGTGCCAGCAGTTGGAGCTCTAACTATGGCTACACCTTC	CASSWSSNYGYTF
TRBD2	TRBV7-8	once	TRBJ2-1	TGTGCCAGCAGCTCCAGACTAGCGGGAGGTGTAGATGAGCAGTTCTTC	CASSSRLAGGVDEQFF
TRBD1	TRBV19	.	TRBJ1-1	TGTGCCAGTAGTAGACAGGGAAACACTGAAGCTTTCTTT	CASSRQGNTEAFF
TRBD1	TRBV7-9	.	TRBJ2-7	TGTGCCAGCAGCCCCCCCAGGGGACAGCACGAGCAGTACTTC	CASSPPRGQHEQYF
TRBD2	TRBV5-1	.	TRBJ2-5	TGCGCCAGCAGCCCGGGGACTAGAGTCGCGGAGACCCAGTACTTC	CASSPGTRVAETQYF
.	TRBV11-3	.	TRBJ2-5	TGTGCCAGCAGCGCGGGGTACGGACAGGATTGGGAGACCCAGTACTTC	CASSAGYGQDWETQYF
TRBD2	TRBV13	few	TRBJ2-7	TGTGCCAGCAGCTTAGCTGAGACTAGCGGGAGTGGTTGGTCCGAGCAGTACTTC	CASSLAETSGSGWSEQYF
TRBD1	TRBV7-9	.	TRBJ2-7	TGTGCCAGCAGCGGGCCGACAGGGCGCCCCTACGAGCAGTACTTC	CASSGPTGRPYEQYF
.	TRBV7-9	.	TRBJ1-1	TGTGCCAGCAGTTTACAGGGTTGGGGGAACACTGAAGCTTTCTTT	CASSLQGWGNTEAFF
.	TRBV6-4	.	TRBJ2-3	TGTGCCAGCAGTGAGGGCGGCGGGTCTAGCACAGATACGCAGTATTTT	CASSEGGGSSTDTQYF
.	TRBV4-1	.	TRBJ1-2	TGCGCCAGCAGCCAAGGCCTAGGGGGTAGCTATGGCTACACCTTC	CASSQGLGGSYGYTF
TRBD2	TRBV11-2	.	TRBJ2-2	TGTGCCAGCAGCCAGGGACTAGCGGGAGACACCGGGGAGCTGTTTTTT	CASSQGLAGDTGELFF
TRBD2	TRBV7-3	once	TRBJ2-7	TGTGCCAGCAGCTTAGCGGGAGGGTCCCCCTACGAGCAGTACTTC	CASSLAGGSPYEQYF
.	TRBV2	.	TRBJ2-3	TGTGCCAGCAGTGAGGGGGGGCGGCCTCTCACAGATACGCAGTATTTT	CASSEGGRPLTDTQYF
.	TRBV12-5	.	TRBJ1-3	TGTGCTAGTGGTTTGGGCCAGGGGGGAAACACCATATATTTT	CASGLGQGGNTIYF
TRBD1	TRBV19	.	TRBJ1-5	TGTGCCAGTAGTGCTTACAGGGGCGCGAATCAGCCCCAGCATTTT	CASSAYRGANQPQHF
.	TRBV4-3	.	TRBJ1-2	TGCGCCAGCAGCCAAGAAGTTGAGGGCTTCTATGGCTACACCTTC	CASSQEVEGFYGYTF
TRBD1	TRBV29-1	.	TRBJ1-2	TGCAGCGTTTCCGGGACAGAGGCTGGCTACACCTTC	CSVSGTEAGYTF